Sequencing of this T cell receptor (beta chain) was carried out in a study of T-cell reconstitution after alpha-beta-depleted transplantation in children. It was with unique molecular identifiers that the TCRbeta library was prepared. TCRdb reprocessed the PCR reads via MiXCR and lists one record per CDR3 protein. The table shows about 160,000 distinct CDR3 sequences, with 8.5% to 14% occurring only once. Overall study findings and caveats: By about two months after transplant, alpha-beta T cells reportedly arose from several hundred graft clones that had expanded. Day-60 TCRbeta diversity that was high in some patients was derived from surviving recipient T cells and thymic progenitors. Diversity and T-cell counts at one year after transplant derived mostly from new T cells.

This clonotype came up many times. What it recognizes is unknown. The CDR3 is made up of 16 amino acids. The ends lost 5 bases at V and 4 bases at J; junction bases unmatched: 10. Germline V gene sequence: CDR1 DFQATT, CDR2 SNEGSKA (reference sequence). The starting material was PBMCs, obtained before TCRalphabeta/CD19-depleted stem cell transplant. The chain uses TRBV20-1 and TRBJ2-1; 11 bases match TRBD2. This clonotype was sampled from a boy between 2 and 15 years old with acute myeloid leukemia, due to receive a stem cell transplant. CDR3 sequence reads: CSAQTIAGGLYNEQFF. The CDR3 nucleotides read TGCAGTGCTCAAACTATAGCGGGGGGGCTTTACAATGAGCAGTTCTTC.